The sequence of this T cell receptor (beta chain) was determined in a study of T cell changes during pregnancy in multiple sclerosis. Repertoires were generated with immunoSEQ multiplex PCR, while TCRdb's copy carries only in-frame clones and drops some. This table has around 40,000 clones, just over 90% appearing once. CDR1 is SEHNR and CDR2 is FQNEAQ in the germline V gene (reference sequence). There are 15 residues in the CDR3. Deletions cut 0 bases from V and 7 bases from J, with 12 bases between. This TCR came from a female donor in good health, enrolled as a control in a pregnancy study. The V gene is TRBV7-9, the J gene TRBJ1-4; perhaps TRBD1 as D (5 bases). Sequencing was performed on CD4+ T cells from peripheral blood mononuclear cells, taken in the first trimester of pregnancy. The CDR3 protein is CASSLAQGDGEKLFF. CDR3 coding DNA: TGTGCCAGCAGCTTAGCGCAGGGTGACGGTGAAAAACTGTTTTTT.